These 27 T cell receptor beta chains came from one sample sequenced in a study of CD8+ T cells in alopecia areata. The treatment: oral pan-JAK inhibitor, 5-10 mg twice daily. In each case, RNA was isolated and then reverse transcribed into cDNA as the sequencing template. Assay used: immunoSEQ multiplex PCR; TCRdb lists only in-frame clones, some missing. The table has some 190,000 clones, roughly 70% seen once. Sequences were derived from CD4+ T cells sorted from blood, sampled between weeks 47 and 50, from a patient treated with tofacitinib. The receptors were sampled from a human donor with alopecia areata.

The V call is TRBV5-6, the J call TRBJ2-7, with D tentatively TRBD2 (5 bases). The germline V and J ends were trimmed by 0 bases and 0 bases, with 19 bases remaining between them. From germline, CDR1 is SGHDT and CDR2 YYEEEE. The CDR3 contains 18 residues. The CDR3: CASSLEAERRTLSYEQYF. The CDR3 DNA sequence: TGTGCCAGCAGCTTGGAGGCCGAGCGGAGAACCCTCTCCTACGAGCAGTACTTC.

V is TRBV7-2 and J is TRBJ2-1; 8 bases match TRBD2. Germline lookup yields CDR1 SGHTA and CDR2 FQGNSA. The CDR3 totals 15 residues. Unmatched junction bases numbered 0, after V lost 2 bases and J lost 0 bases. The CDR3 bases are TGTGCCAGCAGCTTACGGGGGGGCTCCTACAATGAGCAGTTCTTC. Its protein is CASSLRGGSYNEQFF.

This clone was detected ten times or more. This rearrangement joins TRBV12-5 to TRBJ2-3; a possible D gene is TRBD2 (6 bases). CDR1 is LGHNT, CDR2 FRNRAP, per germline. This CDR3 has 12 amino acids. The V and J ends lost 0 bases and 12 bases respectively, with 10 bases between them. The CDR3, as DNA: TGTGCTAGTGGTTTGGTCCCTAGCGTACAGTATTTT. This encodes CASGLVPSVQYF.

The chain is built from TRBV29-1 and TRBJ2-3; D remains unclear. CDR1 and CDR2 from the germline V gene are SQVTM and ANQGSEA. The CDR3 is 12 residues long. Trimming took 3 bases from V and 4 from J, leaving 8 bases between them. The chain's CDR3 is CSVDQASDTQYF. Written as DNA, the CDR3 is TGCAGCGTTGACCAGGCTTCAGATACGCAGTATTTT.

The chain employs TRBV30 and TRBJ2-1; no clear D gene. This CDR3 has 13 amino acids. Germline lookup yields CDR1 GTSNPN and CDR2 SVGIG (reference sequence). Deletions cut 6 bases from V and 0 bases from J, with 9 bases between. As DNA, the CDR3 is TGTGCCTGTTCGGCCAGCTCCTACAATGAGCAGTTCTTC. Translating gives CACSASSYNEQFF.

The chain uses TRBV2 and TRBJ1-5; no clear D. The CDR3 has 14 residues. CDR1 and CDR2 (germline): SNHLY, FYNNEI. Deletions cut 8 bases from V and 7 bases from J, with 18 bases between. DNA for the CDR3: TGTGCCAGCGATACGGGCCCGGGGAAGCAGCCCCAGCATTTT. It specifies CASDTGPGKQPQHF.

The genes are TRBV2 and TRBJ1-5; D may be TRBD1 (6 bases). The CDR3 totals 14 residues. V dropped 10 bases and J dropped 1 base, with 14 bases sitting between them. Per germline, CDR1 SNHLY and CDR2 FYNNEI. CDR3 region: CATSRDTSNQPQHF. CDR3 bases: TGTGCCACCTCAAGGGACACAAGCAATCAGCCCCAGCATTTT.

The rearrangement joins TRBV7-2 to TRBJ2-7, with D perhaps TRBD1 (5 bases). Germline CDR1 SGHTA, CDR2 FQGNSA. CDR3 length: 13 residues. V dropped 5 bases and J dropped 1 base, with 9 bases sitting between them. The CDR3 coding sequence is TGTGCCAGCAGCCCCAGGGTATCCTACGAGCAGTACTTC. The encoded protein is CASSPRVSYEQYF.

This clone was counted a few times. Here the CDR3 DNA reads TGTGCCAGCAGCTCCGGAGAAAGTGGCAATCAGCCCCAGCATTTT. It translates to CASSSGESGNQPQHF. V is TRBV6-1 and J is TRBJ1-5; D gene uncertain. CDR3 length: 15 residues. CDR1 and CDR2 (germline): MNHNS, SASEGT. V was cut by 6 bases and J by 2 bases, with 14 bases left in between.

This clone is a singleton in its sample. This chain links TRBV23-1 with TRBJ2-6; D is unresolved. TRBV23-1 is identified as an open reading frame with a role that is uncertain. The CDR3 sequence is 18 residues long. Trimming pared 3 bases from V and 2 bases from J, leaving 17 bases between. CDR3 sequence reads: CASSQSDPKRPGANVLTF. The CDR3 nucleotides are TGCGCCAGCAGTCAGTCGGACCCAAAGAGGCCTGGGGCCAACGTCCTGACTTTC.

This chain links TRBV5-1 with TRBJ2-5; TRBD1 might be the D (6 bases). The V end lost 4 bases, the J end lost 5 bases, and 24 bases lay between the germline ends. Germline assignment: CDR1 SGHRS and CDR2 YFSETQ. This CDR3 contains 17 residues. The CDR3 nucleotides read TGCGCCAGCAGCCCTGCCCGGGACAACCAACGGGTCGAGACCCAGTACTTC. Residues: CASSPARDNQRVETQYF.

This chain connects TRBV9 to TRBJ1-6, with D unclear. This CDR3 is 14 amino acids long. Germline V gene lookup returns CDR1 SGDLS and CDR2 YYNGEE. Trimming removed 3 bases at V and 2 bases at J, with 6 bases between. Written as DNA, the CDR3 is TGTGCCAGCAGCGAGTTCCCCTATAATTCACCCCTCCACTTT. It codes for CASSEFPYNSPLHF. The whole variable domain, filled in from reference TRBV9 and TRBJ1-6, reads DSGVTQTPKHLITATGQRVTLRCSPRSGDLSVYWYQQSLDQGLQFLIQYYNGEERAKGNILERFSAQQFPDLHSELNLSSLELGDSALYFCASSEFPYNSPLHFGNGTRLTVT.

This chain connects TRBV29-1 to TRBJ1-1; the D is unclear. CDR1 is SQVTM, CDR2 ANQGSEA, per germline. The CDR3 sequence is 11 residues long. V lost 7 bases and J 1 base, leaving 7 bases between the germline ends. The CDR3 protein is CSGHRNTEAFF. The CDR3 DNA reads TGCAGCGGACACAGGAACACTGAAGCTTTCTTT.

J is TRBJ2-5 and V is TRBV6-5; 7 bases align to TRBD1. The J segment lost 2 bases and the V segment lost 6 bases, leaving 3 bases of the junction unmatched. The germline gives CDR1 MNHEY, CDR2 SVGAGI. The CDR3 length is 13 residues. The CDR3 loop reads CASSPTGQETQYF. DNA for the CDR3: TGTGCCAGCAGCCCGACAGGGCAAGAGACCCAGTACTTC.

This clone was observed a handful of times. The rearrangement uses TRBV7-2 and TRBJ2-1, with a tentative D call TRBD2 (7 bases). V dropped 2 bases and J dropped 7 bases, with 18 bases sitting between them. The CDR3 is made up of 16 amino acids. The V gene's germline CDR1 is SGHTA and CDR2 FQGNSA. The CDR3 nucleotides read TGTGCCAGCAGCTTAAGCTTGGCGGGGGCGAGGAATGAGCAGTTCTTC. This translates into CASSLSLAGARNEQFF.

A few counts support this clone. Other DNA sequences in the same sample also yield this CDR3. CDR3 sequence: CSVEYSTDTQYF. The CDR3 coding sequence is TGCAGCGTTGAATACAGCACAGATACGCAGTATTTT. The chain employs TRBV29-1 and TRBJ2-3; D remains ambiguous. Trimming took off 2 bases at V and 0 bases at J, with 3 bases between the two ends. CDR1 is SQVTM, CDR2 ANQGSEA, per germline. CDR3 length equals 12 residues.

The chain couples TRBV5-1 to TRBJ1-2; 11 bases are a match to TRBD1. After removal of 2 bases from V and 2 bases from J, the junction contained 5 bases not matched to a gene. Looked up from germline, CDR1 is SGHRS and CDR2 is YFSETQ. This CDR3 region has 16 residues. The CDR3 region is CASSFGGQGANYGYTF. CDR3 DNA: TGCGCCAGCAGCTTCGGCGGACAGGGGGCGAACTATGGCTACACCTTC.

The chain joins TRBV30 to TRBJ1-1; D remains unclear. The CDR3 totals 13 residues. The V gene's germline CDR1 is GTSNPN and CDR2 SVGIG (reference sequence). V was shortened by 0 bases and J by 4 bases, with 9 bases between the two germline ends. Here the CDR3 DNA reads TGTGCCTGGAGTGTAGGCCCGATCACTGAAGCTTTCTTT. Its translation is CAWSVGPITEAFF.

This clone was detected a few times. The chain is built from TRBV11-2 and TRBJ2-1, with D unclear. The CDR3 is 15 residues long. Trimming left V 3 bases short and J 0 bases short, with 9 bases between. Germline assignment: CDR1 SGHAT and CDR2 FQNNGV. The CDR3 DNA reads as TGTGCCAGCAGCTTGGGTAGGGCCTCCTACAATGAGCAGTTCTTC. Its translation is CASSLGRASYNEQFF.

Only one count was recorded for this clone. The rearrangement uses TRBV13 and TRBJ1-2, with TRBD1 as a possible D gene (6 bases). Germline loops: CDR1 PRHDT, CDR2 FYEKMQ (reference sequence). Deletions cut 5 bases from V and 0 bases from J, with 10 bases between. The CDR3 length is 14 residues. Here the CDR3 DNA reads TGTGCCAGCAGCGTCAGGGGAGCTAACTATGGCTACACCTTC. It yields the protein CASSVRGANYGYTF.

The chain has TRBV7-9 and TRBJ2-2; the D gene is possibly TRBD1 (6 bases). Looked up from germline, CDR1 is SEHNR and CDR2 is FQNEAQ (reference sequence). V lost 4 bases, J lost 0 bases, and 9 bases lay in between. This CDR3 is built from 15 residues. The DNA for the CDR3 is TGTGCCAGCAGCTCGGACAGTGCGAACACCGGGGAGCTGTTTTTT. It yields the protein CASSSDSANTGELFF.

The chain links TRBV7-2 to TRBJ1-2; no reliable D call. Germline V gene data show CDR1 as SGHTA and CDR2 as FQGNSA. Trimming pared 5 bases from V and 4 bases from J, leaving 11 bases between. The CDR3 is made up of 13 amino acids. The CDR3 DNA follows: TGTGCCAGCAGCCCCAGGAACATCTATGGCTACACCTTC. It codes for CASSPRNIYGYTF.

The J gene is TRBJ2-5, the V gene TRBV29-1; tentative D call: TRBD1 (5 bases). Germline CDR1 and CDR2: SQVTM and ANQGSEA. The V end was cut by 8 bases, the J end by 7 bases, with 20 bases between. There are 13 residues in the CDR3. CDR3: CSYQLRQGGTQYF. CDR3 in DNA: TGCAGCTACCAACTCAGGCAGGGTGGGACCCAGTACTTC.

V usage is TRBV4-3 and J usage is TRBJ1-4; perhaps TRBD1 as D (6 bases). The CDR3 contains 15 residues. In germline, CDR1 is LGHNA, CDR2 YSLEER. Trimming took off 4 bases at V and 3 bases at J, with 12 bases between the two ends. This CDR3 reads CASSRGTGSNEKLFF. CDR3 DNA sequence: TGCGCCAGCAGCCGGGGCACAGGGTCTAATGAAAAACTGTTTTTT.

This clone has only a few counts. This chain joins TRBV29-1 and TRBJ1-2; D is uncertain. Trimming took 4 bases from V and 3 from J, leaving 9 bases between them. Germline V gene data show CDR1 as SQVTM and CDR2 as ANQGSEA. CDR3 size: 12 residues. CDR3 loop: CSVGVIDYGYTF. The CDR3, as DNA: TGCAGCGTTGGGGTTATCGACTATGGCTACACCTTC.

This clone occurred a few times. The chain joins TRBV7-2 to TRBJ1-2; D ambiguous. This CDR3 region has 13 residues. Trimming removed 1 base at V and 4 bases at J, with 7 bases between. Germline values: CDR1 SGHTA, CDR2 FQGNSA. DNA of the CDR3: TGTGCCAGCAGCTTAGAAAGGGCCTATGGCTACACCTTC. Protein product: CASSLERAYGYTF.

The rearrangement joins TRBV9 to TRBJ1-1; D is unclear. The CDR3 has 13 residues. V was shortened by 3 bases and J by 2 bases, with 8 bases between the two germline ends. Germline-derived CDR1 and CDR2 are SGDLS and YYNGEE. The CDR3, as DNA: TGTGCCAGCAGCGCCCAAACTAACACTGAAGCTTTCTTT. This gives the protein CASSAQTNTEAFF.